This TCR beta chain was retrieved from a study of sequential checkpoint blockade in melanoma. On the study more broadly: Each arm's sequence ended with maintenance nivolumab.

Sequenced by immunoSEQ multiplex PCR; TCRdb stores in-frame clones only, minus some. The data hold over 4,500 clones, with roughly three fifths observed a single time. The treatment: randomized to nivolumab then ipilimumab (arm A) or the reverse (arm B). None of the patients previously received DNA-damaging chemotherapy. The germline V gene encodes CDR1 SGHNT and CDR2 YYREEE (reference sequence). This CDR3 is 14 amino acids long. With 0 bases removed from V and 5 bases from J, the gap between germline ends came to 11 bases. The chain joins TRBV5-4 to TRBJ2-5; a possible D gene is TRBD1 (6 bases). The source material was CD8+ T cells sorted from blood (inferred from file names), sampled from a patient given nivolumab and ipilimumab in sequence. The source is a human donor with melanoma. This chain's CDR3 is CASSLGRGYETQYF. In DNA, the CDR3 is TGTGCCAGCAGCTTGGGTAGGGGGTACGAGACCCAGTACTTC. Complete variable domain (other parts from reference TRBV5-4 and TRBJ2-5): ETGVTQSPTHLIKTRGQQVTLRCSSQSGHNTVSWYQQALGQGPQFIFQYYREEENGRGNFPPRFSGLQFPNYSSELNVNALELDDSALYLCASSLGRGYETQYFGPGTRLLVL.